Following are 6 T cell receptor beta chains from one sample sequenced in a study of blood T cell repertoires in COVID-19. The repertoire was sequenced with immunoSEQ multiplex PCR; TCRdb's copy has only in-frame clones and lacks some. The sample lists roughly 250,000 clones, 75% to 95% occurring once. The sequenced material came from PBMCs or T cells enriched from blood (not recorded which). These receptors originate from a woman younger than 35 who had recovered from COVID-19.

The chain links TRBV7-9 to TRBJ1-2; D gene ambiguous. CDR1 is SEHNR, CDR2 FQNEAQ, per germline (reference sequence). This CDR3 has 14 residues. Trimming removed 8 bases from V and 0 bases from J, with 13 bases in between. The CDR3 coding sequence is TGTGCCAGCGGAATGACTGCAGCTAACTATGGCTACACCTTC. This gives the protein CASGMTAANYGYTF.

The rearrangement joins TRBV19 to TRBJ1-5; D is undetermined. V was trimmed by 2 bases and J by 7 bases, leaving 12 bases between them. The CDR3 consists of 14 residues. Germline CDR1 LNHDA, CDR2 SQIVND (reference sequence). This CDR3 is CASSIRSRNQPQHF. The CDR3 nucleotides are TGTGCCAGTAGTATACGTTCGCGGAACCAGCCCCAGCATTTT.

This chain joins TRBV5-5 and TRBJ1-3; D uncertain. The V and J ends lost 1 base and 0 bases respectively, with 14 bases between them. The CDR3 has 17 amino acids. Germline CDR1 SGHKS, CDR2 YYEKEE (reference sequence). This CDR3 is CASSLLASASSGNTIYF. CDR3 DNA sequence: TGTGCCAGCAGCTTGTTGGCCAGTGCCAGCTCTGGAAACACCATATATTTT.

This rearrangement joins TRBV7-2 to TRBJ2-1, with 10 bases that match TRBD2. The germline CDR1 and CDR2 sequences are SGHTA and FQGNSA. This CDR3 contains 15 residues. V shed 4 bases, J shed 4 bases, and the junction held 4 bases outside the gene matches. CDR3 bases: TGTGCCAGCAGCTCCCAGCGGGGGGGGTACAATGAGCAGTTCTTC. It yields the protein CASSSQRGGYNEQFF.

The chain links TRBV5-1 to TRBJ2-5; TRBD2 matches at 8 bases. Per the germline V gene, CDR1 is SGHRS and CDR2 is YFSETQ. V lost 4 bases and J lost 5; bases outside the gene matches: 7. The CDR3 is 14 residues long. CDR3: CASSPGGGRETQYF. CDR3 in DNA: TGCGCCAGCAGCCCCGGGGGGGGCCGGGAGACCCAGTACTTC.

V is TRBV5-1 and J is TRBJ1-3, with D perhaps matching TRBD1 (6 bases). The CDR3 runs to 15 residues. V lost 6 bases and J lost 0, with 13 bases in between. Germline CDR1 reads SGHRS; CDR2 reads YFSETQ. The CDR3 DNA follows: TGCGCCAGCACGGAACAGGGAGTCTCTGGAAACACCATATATTTT. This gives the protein CASTEQGVSGNTIYF.